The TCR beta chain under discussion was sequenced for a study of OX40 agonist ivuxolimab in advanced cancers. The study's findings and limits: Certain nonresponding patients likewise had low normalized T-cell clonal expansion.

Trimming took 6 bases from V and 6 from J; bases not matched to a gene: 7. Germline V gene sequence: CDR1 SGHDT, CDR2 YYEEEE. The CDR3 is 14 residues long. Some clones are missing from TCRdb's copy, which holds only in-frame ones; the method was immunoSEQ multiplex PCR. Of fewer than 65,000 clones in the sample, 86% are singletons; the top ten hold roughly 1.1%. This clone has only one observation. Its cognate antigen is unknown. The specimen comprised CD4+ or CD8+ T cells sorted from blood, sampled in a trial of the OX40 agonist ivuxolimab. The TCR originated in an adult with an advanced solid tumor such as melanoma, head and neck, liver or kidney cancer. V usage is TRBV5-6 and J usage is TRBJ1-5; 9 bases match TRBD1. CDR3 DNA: TGTGCCAGCAAACGGACAGGGGCGGGTCAGCCCCAGCATTTT. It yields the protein CASKRTGAGQPQHF.